This T cell receptor beta chain was sequenced in a study of early T cells in non-severe SARS-CoV-2 infection (dated by TCRdb to about 2021). For context, the study as a whole: Because TCR sequencing relied on bulk RNA taken from unsorted whole blood, pairing of alpha and beta chains was not possible. General findings and caveats noted by the study authors: VDJdb matching was skewed toward anti-spike CD8 responses and likely underestimated virus-specific expansions, missing private and CD4 specificities.

Turning to this clonotype: The target of this receptor is not known. It has no much larger one-base neighbor in the sample; base qualities were not kept.

This was a case-control study nested in a cohort of healthcare workers in London, UK, who had nasopharyngeal swab PCR tests and blood samples taken every week. Between 23 and 31 March 2020, the week of the UK lockdown, healthcare workers were enrolled and then followed up weekly for as long as 16 weeks. Library prep was done by 5' RACE. The sample was run on a NextSeq 500. Unique molecular identifiers were attached to individual cDNA molecules in the TCR library protocol so that sequencing error and PCR bias could be corrected. TCR alpha and beta chains were both sequenced, and the abundances of alpha and beta sequences in each sample were closely correlated with each other. The paper's processing steps were these. Decombinator V4 was used to annotate the V gene, J gene and CDR3 of the TCR sequences. Expanded TCRs were defined as changing significantly between any two time points under a Poisson model with p below 0.0001. Abundances of TCRs were expressed as counts per million after normalisation to the total number of TCRs sequenced in each sample. MAIT TCRs were defined by TRAV1-2 paired with TRAJ12, TRAJ20 or TRAJ33, and iNKT TCRs by TRAV10 paired with TRAJ18. VDJdb, accessed 1 November 2021, was searched for CMV, EBV and SARS-CoV-2 annotated TCRs, with TCRs annotated for multiple antigens excluded. TCRdb reran the public reads through fastp at Q25 and MiXCR, keeping productive beta chains. Rows are unified per CDR3 protein, each entry keeping the most common DNA and genes. These V and J calls originate from TCRdb's pipeline instead of the authors' own analysis. The sample contains 70,000 or so distinct CDR3 sequences, approximately 10% of them found a single time. The ten largest clones capture around 6.4% of the sample.

The germline V gene yields MDHEN for CDR1 and SYDVKM for CDR2. Deletion took 9 bases off V and 0 bases off J, with a span of 12 bases between the germline ends. From the cysteine through the phenylalanine, the CDR3 covers 14 amino acids. Kept here is only the CDR3 DNA, which spans 42 bases and is read in frame from base 1. The receptor was isolated from an adult who was a healthcare worker with PCR-confirmed SARS-CoV-2 infection or an uninfected control (not recorded which). The rearranged segments are TRBV28 and TRBJ2-1; there is no confident call for the D gene. Sequences were obtained from whole blood. The CDR3 in this case is CASTQIVSYNEQFF. The DNA sequence is as follows: TGTGCCAGTACCCAAATAGTCTCCTACAATGAGCAGTTCTTC.